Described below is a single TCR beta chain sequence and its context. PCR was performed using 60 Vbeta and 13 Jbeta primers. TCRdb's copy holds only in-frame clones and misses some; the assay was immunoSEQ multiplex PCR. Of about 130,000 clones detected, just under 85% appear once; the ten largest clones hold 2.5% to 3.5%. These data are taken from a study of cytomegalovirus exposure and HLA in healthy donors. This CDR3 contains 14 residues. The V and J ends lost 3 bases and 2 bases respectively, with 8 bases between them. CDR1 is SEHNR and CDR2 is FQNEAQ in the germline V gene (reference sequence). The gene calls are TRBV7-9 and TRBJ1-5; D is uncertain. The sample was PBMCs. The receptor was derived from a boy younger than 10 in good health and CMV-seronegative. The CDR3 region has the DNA TGTGCCAGCAGCTTGGGCTCAGGCAATCAGCCCCAGCATTTT. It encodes CASSLGSGNQPQHF.